The 16 T cell receptor beta chains below come from one sample, sequenced in a study of CD8 T cells in ankylosing spondylitis. MiXCR was run by TCRdb on the 5' RACE reads, yielding one entry per CDR3 protein. The repertoire holds about 130,000 distinct CDR3 sequences, with approximately 7.3% as singletons. Sequencing was done on a sample of blood, either unsorted or a sorted T cell fraction (not recorded which). These receptors were obtained from a female donor with ankylosing spondylitis or in good health (not recorded which).

This clonotype was seen repeatedly, ten times or more. This rearrangement joins TRBV12-3 or TRBV12-4 to TRBJ2-5; the D is unclear. The CDR3 has 12 residues. The germline V and J ends were trimmed by 6 bases and 7 bases, with 12 bases remaining between them. The CDR3 is CASRSKPGTQYF. As DNA, the CDR3 is TGTGCCAGCAGATCGAAACCTGGGACCCAGTACTTC.

The chain couples TRBV5-1 to TRBJ2-1; TRBD1 agrees at 8 bases. The CDR3 is 15 amino acids. Germline CDR1 SGHRS, CDR2 YFSETQ. The V and J ends lost 0 bases and 9 bases, in that order; junction bases with no gene match: 8. Here the CDR3 reads CASSLAAGGLVEQFF. DNA of the CDR3: TGCGCCAGCAGCTTGGCGGCAGGGGGCTTGGTTGAGCAGTTCTTC.

This clonotype was recorded many times. The rearrangement joins TRBV2 to TRBJ2-7; the D gene is possibly TRBD1 (7 bases). The CDR3 extends over 17 amino acids. V was pared by 3 bases and J by 2 bases, with 20 bases between. The V gene's germline CDR1 is SNHLY and CDR2 FYNNEI. This CDR3 is CASSDWGGKGAPYEQYF. CDR3 bases: TGTGCCAGCAGTGACTGGGGAGGAAAGGGGGCCCCCTACGAGCAGTACTTC.

The sample holds many counts of this clonotype. The J gene is TRBJ1-1, the V gene TRBV5-1; D is ambiguous. This CDR3 is built from 15 residues. CDR1 and CDR2 (germline): SGHRS, YFSETQ. With 1 base removed from V and 1 base from J, the gap between germline ends came to 11 bases. The CDR3 region has the DNA TGCGCCAGCAGCTTGCCCTCCAATCAGAACACTGAAGCTTTCTTT. Its translation is CASSLPSNQNTEAFF.

This clonotype occurred many times. The chain recombines TRBV29-1 with TRBJ1-1; tentative D call: TRBD1 (6 bases). Germline V gene data show CDR1 as SQVTM and CDR2 as ANQGSEA. This CDR3 is 10 amino acids long. Trimming stripped 6 bases from V and 8 bases from J, with 10 bases between. The CDR3 DNA reads TGCAGCGTAATTACAGGGGAAGCTTTCTTT. Its translation is CSVITGEAFF.

Details on this clonotype: The junction departs from the called germline gene at one end, perhaps through a read error. V usage is TRBV20-1 and J usage is TRBJ2-3; 12 nucleotides agree with TRBD2. CDR1 and CDR2 from the germline V gene are DFQATT and SNEGSKA (reference sequence). CDR3 length equals 15 residues. CDR3 sequence (DNA): TGCACTGCTTCCCAGACTAGCGGGGGTGCAGATAAGCAGTATTTT. Translating it yields CTASQTSGGADKQYF.

This clonotype was detected ten times or more. The genes are TRBV6-5 and TRBJ2-3; D gene ambiguous. V dropped 2 bases and J dropped 0 bases, with 9 bases sitting between them. CDR1 is MNHEY and CDR2 is SVGAGI in the germline V gene. The length of the CDR3 is 15 residues. The CDR3 sequence: CASSYDAASTDTQYF. The CDR3 coding sequence is TGTGCCAGCAGTTACGACGCCGCTAGCACAGATACGCAGTATTTT.

This clonotype has a count of ten or more. The chain is built from TRBV7-2 and TRBJ1-6, with TRBD1 matching 8 bases. Germline V gives CDR1 SGHTA, CDR2 FQGNSA. V shed 6 bases, J shed 9 bases, and the junction held 10 bases outside the gene matches. The CDR3 runs to 15 residues. As DNA, the CDR3 is TGTGCCAGCAGTCCGACAGGGGCCCTAGGTTCACCCCTCCACTTT. It yields the protein CASSPTGALGSPLHF.

This clonotype came up many times. The CDR3 protein is CASSLSSGGAVEQFF. Written as DNA, the CDR3 is TGCGCCAGCAGCTTGAGTAGCGGGGGGGCCGTTGAGCAGTTCTTC. The rearrangement joins TRBV5-1 to TRBJ2-1, with 11 bases fitting TRBD2. The J segment lost 9 bases and the V segment lost 1 base, leaving 6 bases of the junction unmatched. CDR1 is SGHRS, CDR2 YFSETQ, per germline. The CDR3 consists of 15 residues.

The sample holds many counts of this clonotype. The chain recombines TRBV20-1 with TRBJ1-2; TRBD1 matches 11 bases. This CDR3 region has 13 residues. Germline V gives CDR1 DFQATT, CDR2 SNEGSKA (reference sequence). V lost 6 bases, J lost 4 bases, and 4 bases stayed unmatched. CDR3 loop: CSARTGGAYGYTF. The CDR3 DNA is TGCAGTGCGAGGACAGGGGGCGCCTATGGCTACACCTTC.

This clonotype has a count of ten or more. The V call is TRBV5-5, the J call TRBJ1-4; 8 bases match TRBD1. The germline V gene encodes CDR1 SGHKS and CDR2 YYEKEE (reference sequence). The ends lost 4 bases at V and 10 bases at J; junction bases unmatched: 12. CDR3 length: 15 residues. CDR3: CASSPEQGGRRKLFF. DNA of the CDR3: TGTGCCAGCAGCCCCGAACAGGGGGGACGAAGAAAACTGTTTTTT.

The rearrangement joins TRBV6-5 to TRBJ2-1, with a weak D call TRBD1 (6 bases). The V end lost 0 bases, the J end lost 10 bases, and 13 bases lay between the germline ends. The CDR3 is 14 residues long. Per the germline V gene, CDR1 is MNHEY and CDR2 is SVGAGI. This chain's CDR3 is CASSYSRMGTEQFF. The CDR3 DNA reads as TGTGCCAGCAGTTACTCGAGAATGGGGACAGAGCAGTTCTTC.

This clonotype was seen at least ten times. The chain recombines TRBV19 with TRBJ1-2; 7 bases match TRBD1. With V trimmed by 5 bases and J by 4 bases, 10 bases remained unmatched. This CDR3 has 15 residues. CDR1 and CDR2 (germline): LNHDA, SQIVND (reference sequence). CDR3 protein: CASSPGLDRVYGYTF. CDR3 bases: TGTGCCAGTAGTCCCGGTCTCGACAGGGTCTATGGCTACACCTTC.

This clonotype has a count of ten or more. The chain is built from TRBV15 and TRBJ2-7, with TRBD2 as a possible D gene (5 bases). Germline-derived CDR1 and CDR2 are LNHNV and YYDKDF (reference sequence). The V end was cut by 3 bases, the J end by 0 bases, with 9 bases between. CDR3 size: 14 residues. The CDR3 DNA sequence: TGTGCCACCAGCAGCGGGGTAATCTCCTACGAGCAGTACTTC. Protein: CATSSGVISYEQYF.

This clonotype has at least ten counts. V gene TRBV19 combines with J gene TRBJ2-1, with D perhaps matching TRBD1 (5 bases). CDR3 size: 15 residues. Trimming cost V 5 bases and J 4 bases, with 15 bases left between them. CDR1 LNHDA and CDR2 SQIVND come from the germline V gene (reference sequence). CDR3 sequence reads: CASSPQGMAYNEQFF. The CDR3 coding sequence is TGTGCCAGTAGTCCCCAGGGAATGGCGTACAATGAGCAGTTCTTC.

The rearrangement uses TRBV12-3 or TRBV12-4 and TRBJ1-1; possible D gene TRBD1, 6 bases. CDR3 length: 15 residues. V dropped 1 base and J dropped 1 base, with 10 bases sitting between them. CDR3 DNA: TGTGCCAGCAGTTTAGGGGGGGGCAAGAACACTGAAGCTTTCTTT. Translating it yields CASSLGGGKNTEAFF.